Listed below are T cell receptor beta chains from one sample, sequenced in a study of blood T cells in healthy people across ages. TCRdb re-called the 5' RACE reads through MiXCR, storing one row per CDR3 protein. The sample consists of 1.5 million to 2 million distinct CDR3 sequences, 39% of them appearing once. The sequencing input was blood. The receptors stem from a human donor in good health. CDR3s include the opening cysteine and the closing phenylalanine or tryptophan. Fields, in order: D gene, J gene, clone size, V gene, CDR3 DNA, CDR3 protein. A D gene is named only where the DNA matches it firmly. Rows give clone size only sometimes, using once, few, many, or a class for an expanded clone.

d_gene: NA
j_gene: TRBJ2-5
abundance: few
v_gene: TRBV6-2/TRBV6-3
CDR3nt: TGTGCCAGCCCTAGGAAGGTTTTGGAGACCCAGTACTTC
CDR3aa: CASPRKVLETQYF

d_gene: TRBD1
j_gene: TRBJ2-7
abundance: few
v_gene: TRBV20-1
CDR3nt: TGCAGTGCTAGGAGCCCGGGACAGGGCGTCGACGAGCAGTACTTC
CDR3aa: CSARSPGQGVDEQYF

d_gene: TRBD2
j_gene: TRBJ2-3
abundance: NA
v_gene: TRBV5-1
CDR3nt: TGCGCCAGCAGCTTAGGGGGACTAGCCCCAGATACGCAGTATTTT
CDR3aa: CASSLGGLAPDTQYF

d_gene: NA
j_gene: TRBJ2-7
abundance: NA
v_gene: TRBV6-1
CDR3nt: TGTGCCAGCAGTGAGACTAGTCCCTCCTACGAGCAGTACTTC
CDR3aa: CASSETSPSYEQYF

d_gene: TRBD2
j_gene: TRBJ2-7
abundance: NA
v_gene: TRBV4-1
CDR3nt: TGCGCCACCCAGCAGGGACTTAGCGGGGGGGTGAACTACGAGCAGTACTTC
CDR3aa: CATQQGLSGGVNYEQYF

d_gene: NA
j_gene: TRBJ2-3
abundance: few
v_gene: TRBV7-9
CDR3nt: TGTGCCAGCAGCTTAGCGGGTCTCCGCACAGATACGCAGTATTTT
CDR3aa: CASSLAGLRTDTQYF

d_gene: TRBD1
j_gene: TRBJ2-5
abundance: few
v_gene: TRBV4-2
CDR3nt: TGTGCCAGCAGCCGGGACAGGGGGCAACGCAATGAGCAGTACTTC
CDR3aa: CASSRDRGQRNEQYF

d_gene: TRBD1
j_gene: TRBJ1-5
abundance: once
v_gene: TRBV28
CDR3nt: TGTGCCAGCAGCCTCGACAGGGGGGTTAATCAGCCCCAGCATTTT
CDR3aa: CASSLDRGVNQPQHF

d_gene: TRBD2
j_gene: TRBJ2-5
abundance: NA
v_gene: TRBV20-1
CDR3nt: TGCAGTGCTAGTATTAGCGGGGGGGTCTACAATGAGCAGTACTTC
CDR3aa: CSASISGGVYNEQYF

d_gene: NA
j_gene: TRBJ2-1
abundance: NA
v_gene: TRBV5-1
CDR3nt: TGCGCCAGCAGCTTGGAGGGACGGCGCTCGGAGCAGTTCTTC
CDR3aa: CASSLEGRRSEQFF

d_gene: NA
j_gene: TRBJ2-7
abundance: NA
v_gene: TRBV4-3
CDR3nt: TGCGCCAGCAGCCTGTCAGGAACCCCCTGCGAGCAGTACTTC
CDR3aa: CASSLSGTPCEQYF

d_gene: NA
j_gene: TRBJ1-2
abundance: few
v_gene: TRBV20-1
CDR3nt: TGCAGTGCCCGTACCGGGACGGGCTATGGCTACACCTTC
CDR3aa: CSARTGTGYGYTF

d_gene: NA
j_gene: TRBJ1-2
abundance: NA
v_gene: TRBV5-1
CDR3nt: TGCGCCAGCAGCCCCGGACTCAGGGACACTAACTATGGCTACACCTTC
CDR3aa: CASSPGLRDTNYGYTF

d_gene: NA
j_gene: TRBJ2-4
abundance: few
v_gene: TRBV7-2
CDR3nt: TGTGCCAGCAGCTTAGCGGGGGGGCGGAACATTCAGTACTTC
CDR3aa: CASSLAGGRNIQYF

d_gene: NA
j_gene: TRBJ1-4
abundance: NA
v_gene: TRBV7-9
CDR3nt: TGTGCCAGCAGCCCACATCCCCGGTGGGGCGAAAAACTGTTTTTT
CDR3aa: CASSPHPRWGEKLFF

d_gene: TRBD1
j_gene: TRBJ2-1
abundance: NA
v_gene: TRBV24-1
CDR3nt: TGTGCCACCAGTCATTTTAGGGACAGGTCCAATGAGCAGTTCTTC
CDR3aa: CATSHFRDRSNEQFF

d_gene: TRBD1
j_gene: TRBJ2-5
abundance: few
v_gene: TRBV27
CDR3nt: TGTGCCAGCAGTTTATTGGGACAGGAAGGGACCCAGTACTTC
CDR3aa: CASSLLGQEGTQYF

d_gene: NA
j_gene: TRBJ2-7
abundance: NA
v_gene: TRBV2
CDR3nt: TGTGCCAGCAATCTGGGAGTTACACCCTACGAGCAGTACTTC
CDR3aa: CASNLGVTPYEQYF

d_gene: NA
j_gene: TRBJ2-2
abundance: NA
v_gene: TRBV12-3/TRBV12-4
CDR3nt: TGTGCCTCCCAGCGAGGGACCGGGGAGCTGTTTTTT
CDR3aa: CASQRGTGELFF

d_gene: NA
j_gene: TRBJ2-1
abundance: NA
v_gene: TRBV4-2
CDR3nt: TGTGCCAGCAGCCAAGAGTGGCCTACCTACAATGAGCAGTTCTTC
CDR3aa: CASSQEWPTYNEQFF

d_gene: TRBD1
j_gene: TRBJ2-1
abundance: NA
v_gene: TRBV7-3
CDR3nt: TGTGCCAGCAGCTTAGACTGGGACAGAGGGCAGTTCTTC
CDR3aa: CASSLDWDRGQFF

d_gene: NA
j_gene: TRBJ2-7
abundance: NA
v_gene: TRBV6-5
CDR3nt: TGTGCCAGCAGTTACAGGGCTCTGGGGGACGAGCAGTACTTC
CDR3aa: CASSYRALGDEQYF

d_gene: NA
j_gene: TRBJ1-2
abundance: few
v_gene: TRBV20-1
CDR3nt: TGCAGTGCTAGCGGTAGGGCCAGGCGGCGCGTTAGCTATGGCTACACCTTC
CDR3aa: CSASGRARRRVSYGYTF

d_gene: NA
j_gene: TRBJ2-5
abundance: many
v_gene: TRBV4-1
CDR3nt: TGCGCCAGCAGCCAAGATCAGGAAGAGACCCAGTACTTC
CDR3aa: CASSQDQEETQYF

d_gene: TRBD1
j_gene: TRBJ1-4
abundance: few
v_gene: TRBV4-1
CDR3nt: TGCGCCAGCAGCCAAGATCGCCGGGACAGGGATAATGAAAAACTGTTTTTT
CDR3aa: CASSQDRRDRDNEKLFF

d_gene: NA
j_gene: TRBJ1-5
abundance: few
v_gene: TRBV4-1
CDR3nt: TGCGCCAGCAGCCAAGATGGTTATCAGCCCCAGCATTTT
CDR3aa: CASSQDGYQPQHF

d_gene: TRBD1
j_gene: TRBJ1-4
abundance: NA
v_gene: TRBV6-2/TRBV6-3
CDR3nt: TGTGCCAGCAGTTACTCGTCGTACGCCCTGGTTGGGACAGATAATGAAAAACTGTTTTTT
CDR3aa: CASSYSSYALVGTDNEKLFF

d_gene: TRBD1
j_gene: TRBJ2-1
abundance: NA
v_gene: TRBV7-9
CDR3nt: TGTGCCAGCAGCTTTAACAGGGGCTCCTACAATGAGCAGTTCTTC
CDR3aa: CASSFNRGSYNEQFF

d_gene: TRBD2
j_gene: TRBJ2-1
abundance: NA
v_gene: TRBV10-3
CDR3nt: TGTGCCATCAGTGAGTCGCGGCTAGCGGTGAACAATGAGCAGTTCTTC
CDR3aa: CAISESRLAVNNEQFF

d_gene: TRBD2
j_gene: TRBJ2-3
abundance: NA
v_gene: TRBV5-1
CDR3nt: TGCGCCAGCAGCGCTCCTCGGGTGGCGGGGGGCATCACAGATACGCAGTATTTT
CDR3aa: CASSAPRVAGGITDTQYF

d_gene: NA
j_gene: TRBJ2-5
abundance: NA
v_gene: TRBV7-2
CDR3nt: TGTGCCAGCAGCTTCCGACTACCCCTTCCGGAGACCCAGTACTTC
CDR3aa: CASSFRLPLPETQYF

d_gene: TRBD1
j_gene: TRBJ1-2
abundance: few
v_gene: TRBV28
CDR3nt: TGTGCCAGCAGTTCTAGCGGAGGGACAGGGGGAACTAGGAACTATGGCTACACCTTC
CDR3aa: CASSSSGGTGGTRNYGYTF

d_gene: NA
j_gene: TRBJ2-5
abundance: NA
v_gene: TRBV6-1
CDR3nt: TGTGCCAGCAGAGAGCCAGGACAGCCACAAGAGACCCAGTACTTC
CDR3aa: CASREPGQPQETQYF

d_gene: TRBD1
j_gene: TRBJ1-2
abundance: NA
v_gene: TRBV9
CDR3nt: TGTGCCAGCAGCTTCCAGGGGGCCCACTATGGCTACACCTTC
CDR3aa: CASSFQGAHYGYTF

d_gene: NA
j_gene: TRBJ2-3
abundance: NA
v_gene: TRBV5-1
CDR3nt: TGCGCCAGCAGCTCTGTAGGGGTTGATACGCAGTATTTT
CDR3aa: CASSSVGVDTQYF

d_gene: TRBD2
j_gene: TRBJ2-3
abundance: NA
v_gene: TRBV5-1
CDR3nt: TGCGCCAGCAGCCCTTGGACTAGATCAGATACGCAGTATTTT
CDR3aa: CASSPWTRSDTQYF

d_gene: TRBD1
j_gene: TRBJ1-2
abundance: few
v_gene: TRBV6-4
CDR3nt: TGTGCCAGCAGTGCACGACAGGGAAAGGCAAATGGCTACACCTTC
CDR3aa: CASSARQGKANGYTF

d_gene: TRBD1
j_gene: TRBJ2-7
abundance: NA
v_gene: TRBV7-9
CDR3nt: TGTGCCAGCAGCCTTCTACCTACGACAGGGGGCAGGTACGAGCAGTACTTC
CDR3aa: CASSLLPTTGGRYEQYF

d_gene: TRBD1
j_gene: TRBJ1-2
abundance: NA
v_gene: TRBV2
CDR3nt: TGTGCCAGCAGCGGACAGGGGGCTGTAGGCTATGGCTACACCTTC
CDR3aa: CASSGQGAVGYGYTF

d_gene: NA
j_gene: TRBJ2-7
abundance: NA
v_gene: TRBV7-6
CDR3nt: TGTGCCAGCAGCTCCGTCCCAAATTCCGGCATTGGGGGCAGCTACGAGCAGTACTTC
CDR3aa: CASSSVPNSGIGGSYEQYF

d_gene: NA
j_gene: TRBJ2-3
abundance: few
v_gene: TRBV7-2
CDR3nt: TGTGCCAGCAGCTTAGTAATCTCGTCCCTCTCTGGCACAGATACGCAGTATTTT
CDR3aa: CASSLVISSLSGTDTQYF

d_gene: NA
j_gene: TRBJ2-3
abundance: few
v_gene: TRBV25-1
CDR3nt: TGTGCCAGCAGTGAATATAAGAGCCATCCTACCACAGATACGCAGTATTTT
CDR3aa: CASSEYKSHPTTDTQYF

d_gene: TRBD1
j_gene: TRBJ1-2
abundance: NA
v_gene: TRBV5-1
CDR3nt: TGCGCCAGCAGCTCACAGGGGGATCTTGGCTATGGCTACACCTTC
CDR3aa: CASSSQGDLGYGYTF

d_gene: NA
j_gene: TRBJ1-6
abundance: NA
v_gene: TRBV4-3
CDR3nt: TGCGCCAGCAGCCAAGATAGGCGGATTTACGCACCCCTCCACTTT
CDR3aa: CASSQDRRIYAPLHF

d_gene: NA
j_gene: TRBJ1-1
abundance: NA
v_gene: TRBV9
CDR3nt: TGTGCCAGCAGCGTAGGCAGGGGCCAAGCTGAAGCTTTCTTT
CDR3aa: CASSVGRGQAEAFF

d_gene: NA
j_gene: TRBJ2-7
abundance: few
v_gene: TRBV6-1
CDR3nt: TGTGCCAGCAGTGGGTACGGACCCTCCTACGAGCAGTACTTC
CDR3aa: CASSGYGPSYEQYF

d_gene: TRBD1
j_gene: TRBJ2-7
abundance: NA
v_gene: TRBV6-2/TRBV6-3
CDR3nt: TGTGCCAGCAGACCAACAGGGGGCCGTCAGACCTACGAGCAGTACTTC
CDR3aa: CASRPTGGRQTYEQYF

d_gene: NA
j_gene: TRBJ1-1
abundance: few
v_gene: TRBV20-1
CDR3nt: TGCAGTGCCACTCCTATGGGTCCTGAAGCTTTCTTT
CDR3aa: CSATPMGPEAFF

d_gene: NA
j_gene: TRBJ1-4
abundance: NA
v_gene: TRBV4-1
CDR3nt: TGCGCCAGCAGCCAAGATCCCGAATGGGGGGCTTGGGAAAAACTGTTTTTT
CDR3aa: CASSQDPEWGAWEKLFF

d_gene: TRBD2
j_gene: TRBJ2-1
abundance: few
v_gene: TRBV7-2
CDR3nt: TGTGCCAGCAGCCCTCGGGGGGACCCCTTGTACAATGAGCAGTTCTTC
CDR3aa: CASSPRGDPLYNEQFF

d_gene: TRBD2
j_gene: TRBJ2-1
abundance: NA
v_gene: TRBV12-3/TRBV12-4
CDR3nt: TGTGCCAGCAGTTCAGCGGGGGCTTACTACAATGAGCAGTTCTTC
CDR3aa: CASSSAGAYYNEQFF

d_gene: TRBD1
j_gene: TRBJ1-1
abundance: few
v_gene: TRBV10-3
CDR3nt: TGTGCCATGAATACCGGGACAGGGGGAACTGAAGCTTTCTTT
CDR3aa: CAMNTGTGGTEAFF

d_gene: NA
j_gene: TRBJ1-2
abundance: NA
v_gene: TRBV28
CDR3nt: TGTGCCGGCAGTGTTGGGGGGCCTTCAAACTATGGCTACACCTTC
CDR3aa: CAGSVGGPSNYGYTF